This T cell receptor beta chain was sequenced for a study of blood T cell repertoires in COVID-19. Sequencing used immunoSEQ multiplex PCR; TCRdb keeps in-frame clones, though not all of them. The table has a few hundred thousand clones, just under 90% seen once; the top ten hold 1.5% to 2%. The CDR3 spans 14 residues. Germline assignment: CDR1 LNHDA and CDR2 SQIVND (reference sequence). V was pared by 3 bases and J by 4 bases, with 11 bases between. Material: PBMCs or T cells enriched from blood (not recorded which). The origin of this receptor is a woman in her thirties who had recovered from COVID-19. The chain uses TRBV19 and TRBJ2-3; D is ambiguous. CDR3 in DNA: TGTGCCAGTAGTATCTACGAGCTCGCAGATACGCAGTATTTT. Encoded protein: CASSIYELADTQYF.